This T cell receptor beta chain is from a study of control samples from healthy donors and cancer patients. Repertoires were generated with immunoSEQ multiplex PCR, while TCRdb's copy carries only in-frame clones and drops some. The table shows about 89,000 clones, with about 85% occurring only once. CDR3 length equals 17 residues. Germline V CDR1 and CDR2: MNHEY, SVGEGT. V lost 0 bases and J lost 7; bases outside the gene matches: 10. V is TRBV6-2 or TRBV6-3 and J is TRBJ2-7, with 12 bases fitting TRBD1. The clonotype comes from a middle-aged woman in good health. Sequencing was done on a sample of blood. The DNA of the CDR3 is TGTGCCAGCAGTTACTCTTTAGGGACAGGGGGCGCCGGGGAGCAGTACTTC. Translation: CASSYSLGTGGAGEQYF.